The clone carrying this T cell receptor (beta chain) appeared once. What it binds is not known. PCR involved 60 Vbeta and 13 Jbeta primers. Clones were read by immunoSEQ multiplex PCR, and TCRdb kept only the in-frame ones, dropping some. The sample carries approximately 110,000 clones, 73% recorded once. The CDR3 has 15 amino acids. Deletions cut 5 bases from V and 3 bases from J, with 13 bases between. Germline CDR1 and CDR2: SGHTA and FQGTGA. The data were taken from a study of cytomegalovirus exposure and HLA in healthy donors. Study results and caveats: Earlier analysis looked at TCR beta V segments, and most were productive about 90% or about 30% of the time.

The clonotype was recovered from a man aged 60-69 years in good health and CMV-seropositive. The material sequenced was PBMCs. The chain is built from TRBV7-3 and TRBJ2-2; perhaps TRBD2 as D (7 bases). CDR3: CASSQGGGDTGELFF. In nucleotides, the CDR3 is TGTGCCAGCAGCCAGGGAGGGGGGGACACCGGGGAGCTGTTTTTT.